This T cell receptor beta chain emerged from a study of lymphopenia after photon versus proton radiotherapy. General observations from the study: After the lymphocyte nadir, photon-treated repertoires showed oligoclonal expansion, especially of CD8+ Temra cells. Survival link was tested only in deceased patients; proton benefit remains a possibility.

Produced via immunoSEQ multiplex PCR; TCRdb's table is partial and in-frame only. This sample has 25,000 to 30,000 clones, with around nine tenths found just once. Germline CDR1 MNHEY, CDR2 SVGAGI. This CDR3 has 15 residues. Germline trimming cut 2 bases from V and 5 bases from J; bases unmatched to any gene: 6. A single count supports this clone. Its cognate antigen is unknown. This receptor was obtained from a woman between 50 and 59 years old with cholangiocarcinoma. This specimen was peripheral blood, taken from a patient treated with photon-based radiotherapy. The chain has TRBV6-5 and TRBJ2-1; 7 nucleotides line up with TRBD2. The CDR3 reads CASSYAAGDHNEQFF. CDR3 DNA sequence: TGTGCCAGCAGTTACGCGGCGGGGGACCACAATGAGCAGTTCTTC.